Each of the 14 T cell receptor beta chains below was sequenced from the same sample in a study of T cells in Graves' hyperthyroidism and ophthalmopathy. The investigators amplified TCR beta CDR3 regions from RNA transcripts. Carried out on the TCR CDR3, a first-round RT-PCR used the HTBI primer set. TCRdb redid the calling of the multiplex PCR reads with MiXCR, one entry per CDR3 protein. The sample has 800,000 or so distinct CDR3 sequences; approximately 40% are singletons. The specimen was blood. These receptors originate from a man between 18 and 35 years old with Graves' hyperthyroidism.

V usage is TRBV25-1 and J usage is TRBJ1-1; 8 nucleotides line up with TRBD1. CDR3 length: 15 amino acids. V trimming: 6 bases; J trimming: 4 bases; junction bases outside the gene matches: 10. CDR1 MGHDK and CDR2 SYGVNS come from the germline V gene. The CDR3: CASSAHRGERTEAFF. The CDR3 DNA reads TGTGCCAGCAGCGCCCACAGGGGGGAACGCACTGAAGCTTTCTTT.

The chain employs TRBV7-6 and TRBJ2-3; TRBD2 matches at 7 bases. Germline CDR1 and CDR2: SGHVS and FNYEAQ. This CDR3 is built from 15 residues. Trimming removed 3 bases from V and 0 bases from J; junction bases left unmatched: 3. The CDR3 reads CASSFSSGSTDTQYF. CDR3 nucleotides: TGTGCCAGCAGCTTCTCTAGCGGTAGCACAGATACGCAGTATTTT.

About this clonotype itself: This may stem from a read error, because a much larger clone lies one nucleotide away. The rearrangement joins TRBV7-2 to TRBJ2-5; D is possibly TRBD2 (6 bases). The CDR3 has 15 residues. Germline V CDR1 and CDR2: SGHTA, FQGNSA. V was cut by 1 base and J by 5 bases, with 14 bases left in between. This CDR3 is CASSLGGAKGETQYF. CDR3 in DNA: TGTGCCAGCAGCTTAGGCGGGGCCAAGGGGGAGACCCAGTACTTC.

The chain combines TRBV7-8 with TRBJ2-5; D is uncertain. CDR1 is SGHVS, CDR2 FQNEAQ, per germline. The CDR3 is 15 amino acids. V was shortened by 5 bases and J by 4 bases, with 17 bases between the two germline ends. As DNA, the CDR3 is TGTGCCAGCAGCCAAGAGGAACCACCGCGAGAGACCCAGTACTTC. It codes for CASSQEEPPRETQYF.

The CDR3 region has the DNA TGTGCCAGCAGTTACTCCACACGACAAGTTCCGGGCTCACCCCTCCACTTT. It encodes CASSYSTRQVPGSPLHF. J is TRBJ1-6 and V is TRBV7-9; D not resolved. This CDR3 comprises 17 residues. V was shortened by 6 bases and J by 10 bases, with 25 bases between the two germline ends. Germline V gene data show CDR1 as SEHNR and CDR2 as FQNEAQ (reference sequence). Based on the CDR3 plus reference TRBV7-9 and TRBJ1-6, the full variable domain is DTGVSQNPRHKITKRGQNVTFRCDPISEHNRLYWYRQTLGQGPEFLTYFQNEAQLEKSRLLSDRFSAERPKGSFSTLEIQRTEQGDSAMYLCASSYSTRQVPGSPLHFGNGTRLTVT.

The chain couples TRBV6-5 to TRBJ1-1, with a weak D call TRBD1 (6 bases). Germline V CDR1 and CDR2: MNHEY, SVGAGI. The CDR3 runs to 15 residues. Trimming left V 1 base short and J 5 bases short, with 14 bases between. This chain's CDR3 is CASSYWGDTWTEAFF. As DNA, the CDR3 is TGTGCCAGCAGTTACTGGGGGGACACCTGGACTGAAGCTTTCTTT.

The V gene is TRBV19, the J gene TRBJ1-5; 7 bases map to TRBD1. V dropped 6 bases and J dropped 0; count of bases not matched to a gene: 8. Germline-derived CDR1 and CDR2 are LNHDA and SQIVND (reference sequence). The CDR3 consists of 16 residues. DNA of the CDR3: TGTGCCAGTAGCTCAACAGGGGAGGATAGCAATCAGCCCCAGCATTTT. Its protein is CASSSTGEDSNQPQHF.

This chain joins TRBV9 and TRBJ1-6; perhaps TRBD1 as D (5 bases). CDR3 length: 15 residues. V lost 5 bases to trimming and J lost 3 bases, with 12 bases between them. Germline-derived CDR1 and CDR2 are SGDLS and YYNGEE. DNA for the CDR3: TGTGCCAGCAGTTTAGGGGCCGGCTATAATTCACCCCTCCACTTT. Its translation is CASSLGAGYNSPLHF.

This chain uses TRBV12-3 or TRBV12-4 with TRBJ2-5; possible D gene TRBD1, 8 bases. V lost 11 bases, J lost 1 base, and 17 bases lay in between. This CDR3 is built from 14 residues. CDR3: CAVSTGGGQETQYF. The CDR3 DNA reads as TGTGCCGTCTCTACAGGGGGGGGCCAAGAGACCCAGTACTTC.

In regard to this clonotype: It may be a read error: a sequence one base away is much more abundant. This sequence joins TRBV7-9 and TRBJ1-5; D call uncertain. CDR3 length: 13 residues. Germline V gives CDR1 SEHNR, CDR2 FQNEAQ (reference sequence). CDR3 in amino acids: CASRLGDSGPQHF. The CDR3 bases are TGTGCCAGCAGGTTAGGCGATTCCGGGCCCCAGCATTTT.

This clonotype was detected a few times. The CDR3 nucleotides are TGTGCCAGTAGTACCCCGGGGCGTACTGAAGCTTTCTTT. It specifies CASSTPGRTEAFF. V is TRBV19 and J is TRBJ1-1; D possibly corresponds to TRBD1 (5 bases). Germline V CDR1 and CDR2: LNHDA, SQIVND (reference sequence). The CDR3 contains 13 residues. V lost 4 bases to trimming and J lost 5 bases, with 11 bases between them. Full variable domain (missing parts from reference TRBV19 and TRBJ1-1): DGGITQSPKYLFRKEGQNVTLSCEQNLNHDAMYWYRQDPGQGLRLIYYSQIVNDFQKGDIAEGYSVSREKKESFPLTVTSAQKNPTAFYLCASSTPGRTEAFFGQGTRLTVV.

This chain connects TRBV7-3 to TRBJ2-5; possibly TRBD1 or TRBD2 for D (5 bases each). The ends were cut back, 3 bases at V and 0 bases at J, with 14 bases in the middle. This CDR3 region has 16 residues. The germline V gene encodes CDR1 SGHTA and CDR2 FQGTGA. The CDR3 coding sequence is TGTGCCAGCAGCTTCCGGGACGGTAGATACCAAGAGACCCAGTACTTC. This codes for CASSFRDGRYQETQYF.

There are many counts of this clonotype. CDR3 DNA sequence: TGTGCCAGTAGTCCCCGGACTAGCGGCTACGAGCAGTACTTC. The encoded protein is CASSPRTSGYEQYF. V gene TRBV7-2 combines with J gene TRBJ2-7; 10 positions match TRBD2. The V and J ends lost 9 bases and 3 bases, in that order; junction bases with no gene match: 8. CDR3 size: 14 residues. Per the germline V gene, CDR1 is SGHTA and CDR2 is FQGNSA.

V usage is TRBV20-1 and J usage is TRBJ1-4; a weak D match, TRBD1 (5 bases). V lost 4 bases, J lost 4 bases, and 19 bases lay in between. Germline V lookup: CDR1 DFQATT, CDR2 SNEGSKA (reference sequence). This CDR3 is built from 16 residues. The CDR3 nucleotides are TGCAGTGCTACACAGACAGACCTTGGTATTAATGAAAAACTGTTTTTT. Protein: CSATQTDLGINEKLFF.